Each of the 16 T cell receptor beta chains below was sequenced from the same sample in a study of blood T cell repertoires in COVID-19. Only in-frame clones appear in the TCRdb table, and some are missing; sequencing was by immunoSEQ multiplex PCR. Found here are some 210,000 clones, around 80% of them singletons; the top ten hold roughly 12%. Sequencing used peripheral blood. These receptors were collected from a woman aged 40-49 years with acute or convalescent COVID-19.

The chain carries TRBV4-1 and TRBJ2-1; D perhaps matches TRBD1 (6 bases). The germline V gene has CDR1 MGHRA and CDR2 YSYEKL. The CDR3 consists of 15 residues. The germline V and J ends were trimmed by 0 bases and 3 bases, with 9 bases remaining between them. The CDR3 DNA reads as TGCGCCAGCAGCCAAGACTCGGACAGCTACAATGAGCAGTTCTTC. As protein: CASSQDSDSYNEQFF.

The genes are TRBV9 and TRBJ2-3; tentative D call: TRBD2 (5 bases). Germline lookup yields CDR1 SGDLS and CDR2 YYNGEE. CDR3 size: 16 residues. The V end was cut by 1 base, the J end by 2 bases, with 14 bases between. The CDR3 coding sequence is TGTGCCAGCAGCGTATCAGAACGCGGGCACACAGATACGCAGTATTTT. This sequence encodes CASSVSERGHTDTQYF.

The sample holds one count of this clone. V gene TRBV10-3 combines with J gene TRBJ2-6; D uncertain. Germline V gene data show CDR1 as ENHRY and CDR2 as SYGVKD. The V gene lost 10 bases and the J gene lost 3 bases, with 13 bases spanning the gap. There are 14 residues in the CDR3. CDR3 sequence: CATIDPGGANVLTF. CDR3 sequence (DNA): TGTGCCACCATAGACCCGGGTGGGGCCAACGTCCTGACTTTC.

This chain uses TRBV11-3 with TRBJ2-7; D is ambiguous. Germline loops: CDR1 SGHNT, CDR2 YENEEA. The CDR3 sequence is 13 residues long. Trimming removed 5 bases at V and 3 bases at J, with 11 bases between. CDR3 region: CASSLTENYEQYF. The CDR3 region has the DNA TGTGCCAGCAGCCTTACAGAGAACTACGAGCAGTACTTC.

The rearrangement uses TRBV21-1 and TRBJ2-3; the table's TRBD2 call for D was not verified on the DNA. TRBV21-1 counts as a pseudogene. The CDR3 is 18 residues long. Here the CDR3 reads CASSNGTSGGPRGDTQYF. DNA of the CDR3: TGTGCCAGCAGCAACGGGACTAGCGGCGGACCACGGGGGGATACGCAGTATTTT.

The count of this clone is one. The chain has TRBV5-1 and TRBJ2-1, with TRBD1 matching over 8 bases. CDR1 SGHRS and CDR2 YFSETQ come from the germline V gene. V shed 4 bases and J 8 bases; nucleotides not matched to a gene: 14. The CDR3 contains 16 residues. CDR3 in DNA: TGCGCCAGCAGCCCACCCCGGGGACAGGAATTGGATGAGCAGTTCTTC. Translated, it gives CASSPPRGQELDEQFF.

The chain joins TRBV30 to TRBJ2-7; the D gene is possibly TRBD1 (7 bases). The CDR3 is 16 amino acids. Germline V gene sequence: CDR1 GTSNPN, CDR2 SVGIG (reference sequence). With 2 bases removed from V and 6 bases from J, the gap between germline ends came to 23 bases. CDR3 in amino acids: CAWSPPAVRRGLEQYF. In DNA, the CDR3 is TGTGCCTGGAGTCCCCCGGCGGTACGGAGGGGGCTCGAGCAGTACTTC.

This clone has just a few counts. CDR3 sequence (DNA): TGTGCCAGCAGCCCTTACTTCGGGAACACCGGGGAGCTGTTTTTT. This translates into CASSPYFGNTGELFF. The V call is TRBV11-1, the J call TRBJ2-2; D remains ambiguous. The CDR3 is 15 residues long. Germline assignment: CDR1 SGHAT and CDR2 FQDESV (reference sequence). V lost 5 bases and J lost 1, with 11 bases in between.

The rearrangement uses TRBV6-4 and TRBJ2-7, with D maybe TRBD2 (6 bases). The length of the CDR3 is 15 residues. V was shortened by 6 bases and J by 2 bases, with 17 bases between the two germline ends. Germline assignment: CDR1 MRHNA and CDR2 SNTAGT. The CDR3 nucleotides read TGTGCCAGCAGCGCCTTAGCGGCGGCCCCCTACGAGCAGTACTTC. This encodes CASSALAAAPYEQYF.

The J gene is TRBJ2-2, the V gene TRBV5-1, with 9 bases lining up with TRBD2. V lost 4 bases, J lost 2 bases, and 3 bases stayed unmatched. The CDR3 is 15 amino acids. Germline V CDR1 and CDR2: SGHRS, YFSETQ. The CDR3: CASSEGLANTGELFF. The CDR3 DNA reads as TGCGCCAGCAGCGAGGGACTAGCTAACACCGGGGAGCTGTTTTTT.

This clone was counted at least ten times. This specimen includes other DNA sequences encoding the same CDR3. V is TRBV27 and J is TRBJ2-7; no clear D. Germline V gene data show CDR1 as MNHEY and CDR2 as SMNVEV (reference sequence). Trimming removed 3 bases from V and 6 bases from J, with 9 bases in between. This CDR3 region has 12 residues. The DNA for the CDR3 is TGTGCCAGCAGTTTCACGGGTTTCGAGCAGTACTTC. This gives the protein CASSFTGFEQYF.

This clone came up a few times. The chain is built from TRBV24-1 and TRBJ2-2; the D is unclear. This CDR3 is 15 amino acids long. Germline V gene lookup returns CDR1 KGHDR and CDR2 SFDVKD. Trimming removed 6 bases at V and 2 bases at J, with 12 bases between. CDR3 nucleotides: TGTGCCACCAGTAACCGCGACACCAACACCGGGGAGCTGTTTTTT. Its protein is CATSNRDTNTGELFF.

CDR3 nucleotides: TGTGCCAGCAGCTCACAGGGAGGGTTTGGCTACACCTTC. Residues: CASSSQGGFGYTF. The chain is built from TRBV7-8 and TRBJ1-2; a weak D match, TRBD1 (6 bases). The ends were cut back, 4 bases at V and 7 bases at J, with 13 bases in the middle. The CDR3 loop spans 13 amino acids. CDR1 SGHVS and CDR2 FQNEAQ come from the germline V gene.

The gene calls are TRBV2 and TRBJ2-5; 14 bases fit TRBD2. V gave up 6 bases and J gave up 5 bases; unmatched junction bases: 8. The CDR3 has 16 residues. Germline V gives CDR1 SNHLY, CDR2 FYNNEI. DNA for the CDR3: TGTGCCAGCAGAATTGGGACTAGCGGGAGTAGGGAGACCCAGTACTTC. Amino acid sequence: CASRIGTSGSRETQYF. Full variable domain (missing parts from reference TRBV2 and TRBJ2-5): EPEVTQTPSHQVTQMGQEVILRCVPISNHLYFYWYRQILGQKVEFLVSFYNNEISEKSEIFDDQFSVERPDGSNFTLKIRSTKLEDSAMYFCASRIGTSGSRETQYFGPGTRLLVL.

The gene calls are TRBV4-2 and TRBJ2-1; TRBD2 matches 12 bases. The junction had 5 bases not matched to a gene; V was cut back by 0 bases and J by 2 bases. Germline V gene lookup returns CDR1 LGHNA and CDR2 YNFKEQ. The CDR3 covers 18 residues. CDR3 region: CASSQEGLAGGAYNEQFF. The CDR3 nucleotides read TGTGCCAGCAGCCAAGAAGGGCTAGCGGGGGGGGCCTACAATGAGCAGTTCTTC.

The CDR3 is CASRQGFWTEAFF. CDR3 in DNA: TGTGCCAGCAGGCAGGGATTCTGGACTGAAGCTTTCTTT. The V and J genes are TRBV27 and TRBJ1-1, with D tentatively TRBD1 (5 bases). CDR3 length: 13 residues. CDR1 is MNHEY and CDR2 is SMNVEV in the germline V gene (reference sequence). V was pared by 6 bases and J by 5 bases, with 13 bases between.